The clone carrying this T cell receptor beta chain has ten or more counts. These data originate in a study of blood T cells in healthy people across ages. A J-beta primer mix and a sample-barcoded 5' primer were used in a second PCR of about 6 to 12 cycles. TCRdb recomputed calls from the 5' RACE reads with MiXCR, one row per CDR3 protein. This table holds 1.5 million or so distinct CDR3 sequences, roughly 43% found once. At least 7 million PBMCs were isolated per sample. The total RNA that was extracted per sample amounted to at least 5 micrograms. The sequencing sample was made of blood. The TCR originated in a woman under 30 in good health.

This chain's CDR3 is CSALGTIINEQFF. CDR3 in DNA: TGCAGTGCATTGGGGACTATCATCAATGAGCAGTTCTTC. The rearrangement joins TRBV20-1 to TRBJ2-1; 7 bases line up with TRBD2. CDR1 and CDR2 from the germline V gene are DFQATT and SNEGSKA (reference sequence). This CDR3 contains 13 residues. The V segment lost 6 bases and the J segment 6 bases; nucleotides outside the gene matches: 8.